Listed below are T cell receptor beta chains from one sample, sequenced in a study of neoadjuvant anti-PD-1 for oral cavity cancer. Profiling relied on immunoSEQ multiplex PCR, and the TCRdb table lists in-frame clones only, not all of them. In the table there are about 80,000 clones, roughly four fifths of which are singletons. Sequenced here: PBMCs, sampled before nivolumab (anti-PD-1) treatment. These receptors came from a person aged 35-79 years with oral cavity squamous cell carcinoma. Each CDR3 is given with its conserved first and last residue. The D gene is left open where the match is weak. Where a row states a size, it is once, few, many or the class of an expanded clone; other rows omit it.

CDR3: CASRDRVEVEAFF
DNA: TGTGCCAGCAGGGACCGAGTTGAGGTGGAAGCTTTCTTT
D: .
size: .
J: TRBJ1-1
V: TRBV6-1

CDR3: CASSFTDSSSYEQYF
DNA: TGTGCCAGCAGCTTTACCGACAGTAGCTCCTACGAGCAGTACTTC
D: .
size: .
J: TRBJ2-7
V: TRBV11-2

CDR3: CASSAYLSGYGYTF
DNA: TGTGCCAGCAGTGCCTACCTCAGCGGCTATGGCTACACCTTC
D: .
size: large
J: TRBJ1-2
V: TRBV28

CDR3: CAWGGAGANVLTF
DNA: TGTGCCTGGGGAGGGGCCGGGGCCAACGTCCTGACTTTC
D: .
size: .
J: TRBJ2-6
V: TRBV30

CDR3: CASSEYTTDTQYF
DNA: TGTGCCAGCAGTGAGTACACCACAGATACGCAGTATTTT
D: .
size: .
J: TRBJ2-3
V: TRBV2

CDR3: CASSPTGVAPYEQYF
DNA: TGTGCCAGCTCACCAACTGGGGTAGCCCCCTACGAGCAGTACTTC
D: .
size: .
J: TRBJ2-7
V: TRBV18

CDR3: CASSLGGLINTEAFF
DNA: TGTGCCAGCAGCTTGGGCGGCCTTATCAACACTGAAGCTTTCTTT
D: .
size: .
J: TRBJ1-1
V: TRBV5-4

CDR3: CASSEQGLSQETQYF
DNA: TGTGCCAGCAGTGAACAGGGTTTAAGCCAAGAGACCCAGTACTTC
D: .
size: once
J: TRBJ2-5
V: TRBV2

CDR3: CASARRNGETQYF
DNA: TGTGCCAGCGCCCGGCGGAATGGGGAGACCCAGTACTTC
D: .
size: .
J: TRBJ2-5
V: TRBV6-6

CDR3: CASLSGSYEQYF
DNA: TGTGCCAGCCTATCGGGGTCCTACGAGCAGTACTTC
D: .
size: once
J: TRBJ2-7
V: TRBV6-1

CDR3: CASSPSNGISPLHF
DNA: TGTGCCAGCAGCCCGTCGAACGGGATATCACCCCTCCACTTT
D: .
size: once
J: TRBJ1-6
V: TRBV5-6

CDR3: CASSFGLADYNEQFF
DNA: TGTGCCAGCAGCTTTGGTCTAGCAGATTACAATGAGCAGTTCTTC
D: .
size: .
J: TRBJ2-1
V: TRBV5-6

CDR3: CASSLRSLAANTGELFF
DNA: TGTGCCAGCAGTCTCCGATCACTAGCGGCGAACACCGGGGAGCTGTTTTTT
D: TRBD2
size: .
J: TRBJ2-2
V: TRBV27

CDR3: CASSIQGARVDEQYF
DNA: TGCGCCAGCAGCATACAGGGGGCGCGGGTGGACGAGCAGTACTTC
D: TRBD1
size: .
J: TRBJ2-7
V: TRBV5-1

CDR3: CASSLGLVTGELFF
DNA: TGTGCCAGCAGCCTCGGACTAGTCACCGGGGAGCTGTTTTTT
D: TRBD2
size: .
J: TRBJ2-2
V: TRBV7-2

CDR3: CASSPGTGEYGYTF
DNA: TGTGCCAGCAGCCCCGGGACAGGGGAATATGGCTACACCTTC
D: TRBD1
size: .
J: TRBJ1-2
V: TRBV7-9

CDR3: CASSLDWSSGNTIYF
DNA: TGCGCCAGCAGCTTGGATTGGAGCTCTGGAAACACCATATATTTT
D: .
size: .
J: TRBJ1-3
V: TRBV5-1

CDR3: CASSEADRGGGQPQHF
DNA: TGTGCCAGCAGTGAAGCGGACAGGGGTGGGGGTCAGCCCCAGCATTTT
D: TRBD1
size: .
J: TRBJ1-5
V: TRBV2

CDR3: CASSQPIRDTGELFF
DNA: TGCGCCAGCAGCCAACCTATCAGGGACACCGGGGAGCTGTTTTTT
D: .
size: .
J: TRBJ2-2
V: TRBV4-1

CDR3: CASSVEKGTEAFF
DNA: TGTGCCAGCAGCGTAGAAAAGGGCACTGAAGCTTTCTTT
D: .
size: .
J: TRBJ1-1
V: TRBV9

CDR3: CASSELGLAGGSGEQYF
DNA: TGTGCCAGCAGTGAACTTGGACTAGCGGGAGGGTCGGGCGAGCAGTACTTC
D: TRBD2
size: .
J: TRBJ2-7
V: TRBV25-1

CDR3: CASSLNAGAEQYF
DNA: TGTGCCAGCAGCCTCAATGCGGGGGCCGAGCAGTACTTC
D: .
size: .
J: TRBJ2-7
V: TRBV7-3

CDR3: CAGGWGTEAFF
DNA: TGTGCGGGGGGATGGGGAACTGAAGCTTTCTTT
D: .
size: .
J: TRBJ1-1
V: TRBV30